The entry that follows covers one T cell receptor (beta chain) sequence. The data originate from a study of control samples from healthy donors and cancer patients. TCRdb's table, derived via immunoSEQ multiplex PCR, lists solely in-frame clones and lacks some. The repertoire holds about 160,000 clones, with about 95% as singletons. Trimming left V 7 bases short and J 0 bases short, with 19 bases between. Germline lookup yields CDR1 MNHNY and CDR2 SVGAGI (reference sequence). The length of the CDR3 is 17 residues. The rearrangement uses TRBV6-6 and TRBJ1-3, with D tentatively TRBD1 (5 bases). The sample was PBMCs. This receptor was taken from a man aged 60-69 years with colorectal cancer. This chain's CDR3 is CASTRQSLSVSGNTIYF. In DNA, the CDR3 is TGTGCCAGCACTCGACAGTCCCTATCTGTCTCTGGAAACACCATATATTTT.